The 4 T cell receptor beta chains in this list originate from one sample, sequenced in a study of persistence of HIV-infected CD4 T cells. This nonspecific control used anti-CD3/anti-CD28 bead stimulation of CD4+ T cells. Responding CD4+ T cells were sorted by upregulation of both CD40 ligand and CD69. These receptors are not linked to any known antigen. The immunoSEQ assay was version 4, run in survey mode. Data came from immunoSEQ multiplex PCR; TCRdb stores just in-frame clones and leaves some out. Of over 35,000 clones listed, roughly nine tenths are singletons. Sequenced here: CD4+ T cells sorted from PBMCs after 18-hour stimulation, sampled from a patient who received antiretroviral therapy. The receptors were gathered from an adult man with HIV who was CMV-seropositive.

This chain joins TRBV30 and TRBJ2-7, with 7 bases identical to TRBD1. The junction had 12 bases not matched to a gene; V was cut back by 7 bases and J by 6 bases. The CDR3 extends over 13 amino acids. The germline gives CDR1 GTSNPN, CDR2 SVGIG (reference sequence). The CDR3 coding sequence is TGTGCCTCCGACAGGGACCCCATCGGCGAGCAGTACTTC. This encodes CASDRDPIGEQYF.

The V call is TRBV18, the J call TRBJ1-5, with a tentative D call TRBD1 (6 bases). Germline V CDR1 and CDR2: KGHSH, LQKENI. The CDR3 loop spans 13 amino acids. V shed 5 bases and J shed 7 bases, with 12 bases lying between them. CDR3: CASSEGGDQPQHF. In nucleotides, the CDR3 is TGTGCCAGCTCAGAAGGGGGGGACCAGCCCCAGCATTTT.

The chain joins TRBV7-2 to TRBJ2-3, with D perhaps TRBD1 (6 bases). V lost 5 bases and J lost 0, with 12 bases in between. Germline V gene lookup returns CDR1 SGHTA and CDR2 FQGNSA. CDR3 size: 15 residues. CDR3 nucleotide sequence: TGTGCCAGCAGCCCACAGGGTTATAGCACAGATACGCAGTATTTT. It specifies CASSPQGYSTDTQYF. Based on the CDR3 plus reference TRBV7-2 and TRBJ2-3, the full variable domain is GAGVSQSPSNKVTEKGKDVELRCDPISGHTALYWYRQSLGQGLEFLIYFQGNSAPDKSGLPSDRFSAERTGGSVSTLTIQRTQQEDSAVYLCASSPQGYSTDTQYFGPGTRLTVL.

V gene TRBV4-2 combines with J gene TRBJ1-2; no definite D call. Germline-derived CDR1 and CDR2 are LGHNA and YNFKEQ. Trimming took 1 base from V and 2 from J, leaving 11 bases between them. The CDR3 runs 15 residues. CDR3 bases: TGTGCCAGCAGCCAAGTCTTCAGGTCGAACTATGGCTACACCTTC. It encodes CASSQVFRSNYGYTF.